This T cell receptor beta chain derives from a study of blood T cell repertoires in COVID-19. Background on the study: Both acute and convalescent COVID-19 samples were obtained from the United States, Italy and Spain. PBMCs, B-cell-depleted T cells, or T cells were the source of the cDNA or gDNA that made up the material.

Germline V lookup: CDR1 MNHEY, CDR2 SVGAGI. J gave up 1 base and V 6 bases, and 8 bases lay outside the gene matches. The CDR3 is made up of 15 amino acids. Recruits, aged roughly 18 to 100 years, lived in 20 to 30 US areas. Assay: immunoSEQ multiplex PCR; the TCRdb copy retains only in-frame clones and omits some. The sample includes some 290,000 clones, roughly 86% seen only once; the top ten take roughly a tenth. The chain links TRBV6-5 to TRBJ1-1; 7 nucleotides line up with TRBD1. The sequenced material came from PBMCs or T cells enriched from blood (not recorded which). The sequence was obtained from a woman aged 25-40 years who had recovered from COVID-19. The CDR3 loop is CASSIQGSGNTEAFF. The CDR3 region has the DNA TGTGCCAGCAGCATACAGGGGAGTGGGAACACTGAAGCTTTCTTT.